This T cell receptor (beta chain) was identified in a study of blood T cell repertoires in COVID-19. About the research overall: Acute and convalescent COVID-19 specimens originated in the United States, Italy and Spain. PBMCs, B-cell-depleted T cells, or T cells were the source of the cDNA or gDNA that made up the material.

This CDR3 is built from 15 residues. V was clipped by 3 bases and J by 4 bases, with 16 bases between them. Looked up from germline, CDR1 is SNHLY and CDR2 is FYNNEI. Using immunoSEQ multiplex PCR, the repertoire was profiled, and TCRdb retains in-frame clones only, with some absent. The sample yields around 420,000 clones, over 75% seen once. This receptor was obtained from a middle-aged woman with acute COVID-19. The chain recombines TRBV2 with TRBJ2-7, with D perhaps TRBD1 (6 bases). The sequenced sample was PBMCs or T cells enriched from blood (not recorded which). The CDR3 spells CASSERGTTAYEQYF. In DNA form, the CDR3 reads TGTGCCAGCAGTGAGAGAGGGACAACCGCATACGAGCAGTACTTC.